Listed below are T cell receptor beta chains from one sample, sequenced in a study of blood T cell repertoires in COVID-19. Method: immunoSEQ multiplex PCR; TCRdb's copy keeps in-frame clones and lacks some. The table lists fewer than 400,000 clones, 70% to 90% of them singletons. The sample was peripheral blood. The source of these receptors is a human donor in a cohort sampled during active COVID-19. The CDR3 runs from the conserved cysteine through the conserved F or W. The D gene is left open where the match is weak. Part of the rows lack a size; the others show once, few, many or a class for expanded clones.

d_call clone_size j_call v_call cdr3_nt cdr3_aa
TRBD1 NA TRBJ2-7 TRBV5-3 TGTGCCAGAAGACGGGGAACAGGGGGCGAGCAGTACTTC CARRRGTGGEQYF
NA NA TRBJ2-5 TRBV29-1 TGCAGCGTTGAAGAGGGGGCCGTCAGAGAGACCCAGTACTTC CSVEEGAVRETQYF
TRBD1 few TRBJ1-2 TRBV6-6 TGTGCCAGCAGTTTCGGGACAGGGGGCGGAGGGGATGGCTACACCTTC CASSFGTGGGGDGYTF
NA NA TRBJ2-6 TRBV3-1/TRBV3-2 TGTGCCAGCAGCCAGGTACGGGCCGCGGGTGGGGCCAACGTCCTGACTTTC CASSQVRAAGGANVLTF
TRBD1 NA TRBJ1-6 TRBV4-1 TGCGCCAGCAGCCAAGACGGACAGGATCGTTCACCCCTCCACTTT CASSQDGQDRSPLHF
TRBD1 NA TRBJ1-2 TRBV3-1/TRBV3-2 TGTGCCAGCAGCCAAGTGAACAGGGGGCCTGGCTACACCTTC CASSQVNRGPGYTF
NA NA TRBJ2-2 TRBV9 TGTGCCAGCAGCACCAACCCAGGGACTTCTCCCACCGGGGAGCTGTTTTTT CASSTNPGTSPTGELFF
NA NA TRBJ2-2 TRBV7-9 TGTGCCACCCCCCTCGTCCCTCGAGCGAACACCGGGGAGCTGTTTTTT CATPLVPRANTGELFF
NA NA TRBJ2-3 TRBV6-4 TGTGCCAGCAGCCGGACTTCCACAGATACGCAGTATTTT CASSRTSTDTQYF
NA NA TRBJ2-2 TRBV7-2 TGTGCCAGCAGCTCCCGGAGCACCGGGGAGCTGTTTTTT CASSSRSTGELFF
NA NA TRBJ2-3 TRBV30 TGTGCCTGGAGTGTTCTAGGCGGGGATACGCAGTATTTT CAWSVLGGDTQYF
NA NA TRBJ1-6 TRBV30 TGTGCCTGGAAGTACACATATAATTCACCCCTCCACTTT CAWKYTYNSPLHF
NA NA TRBJ1-1 TRBV6-5 TGTGCCAGCAGGGTTACAGGGAACACTGAAGCTTTCTTT CASRVTGNTEAFF
TRBD1 NA TRBJ1-2 TRBV15 TGTGCCACCAGCGGGAACAGGGGGGACTATGGCTACACCTTC CATSGNRGDYGYTF
NA NA TRBJ2-2 TRBV7-2 TGTGCCAGCAGCTCAGGGTTATTCGGGGAGCTGTTTTTT CASSSGLFGELFF
TRBD2 NA TRBJ2-3 TRBV7-3 TGTGCCAGCAGCTTAAGGGCAGGACTAGCGGGAGGGACAGATACGCAGTATTTT CASSLRAGLAGGTDTQYF
NA NA TRBJ1-2 TRBV6-2/TRBV6-3 TGTGCCAGCAGCCTGGTGGGTTCGGGAGGCTACACCTTC CASSLVGSGGYTF
TRBD2 NA TRBJ2-1 TRBV13 TGTGCCAGCAGTACCGGGACTAGCGTCGATGAGCAGTTCTTC CASSTGTSVDEQFF
NA few TRBJ1-2 TRBV21-1 TGTGCCAGCAGCCCCAGCAGGAAAAAGGACTTC CASSPSRKKDF
TRBD1 NA TRBJ1-5 TRBV11-3 TGTGCCAGCAGCTTAAGGGGGCGGGGAGCCGGCAATCAGCCCCAGCATTTT CASSLRGRGAGNQPQHF
NA NA TRBJ1-2 TRBV5-6 TGTGCCAGCACCCCGAGGGCAGATCCTAACTATGGCTACACCTTC CASTPRADPNYGYTF
TRBD1 few TRBJ2-7 TRBV13 TGTGCCAGCAGCTTACAGGGGGCAGGGTCCTACGAGCAGTACTTC CASSLQGAGSYEQYF
NA NA TRBJ1-1 TRBV6-4 TGTGCCAGCAGTGACGGTTCGGCAGGCCGGAGGGTCACTGAAGCTTTCTTT CASSDGSAGRRVTEAFF
NA NA TRBJ1-4 TRBV1 TGCACCAGCAGCCAAGCTGGACAGCCCAATGAAAAACTGTTTTTT CTSSQAGQPNEKLFF
TRBD1 NA TRBJ2-3 TRBV9 TGTGCCAGCAGCGTAGTCGCAGGGGGCCCCCCAGATACGCAGTATTTT CASSVVAGGPPDTQYF
NA NA TRBJ1-1 TRBV9 TGTGCCAGCAGCCATCCACGGTTGACAGGGAACACTGAAGCTTTCTTT CASSHPRLTGNTEAFF
TRBD2 NA TRBJ2-1 TRBV3-1/TRBV3-2 TGTGCCAGCAGCCCCTGGACTAGCGGTGGGGATGAGCAGTTCTTC CASSPWTSGGDEQFF
NA NA TRBJ1-6 TRBV5-1 TGCGCCAGCAGCTTGGATCTAGAGGCTAATTCACCCCTCCACTTT CASSLDLEANSPLHF
TRBD1 NA TRBJ2-3 TRBV18 TGTGCCAGCTCACCACCGGGACAGAGCACAGATACGCAGTATTTT CASSPPGQSTDTQYF
NA NA TRBJ1-2 TRBV6-1 TGTGCCAGCAGTGAAGGAGATCTGGACTATGGCTACACCTTC CASSEGDLDYGYTF
TRBD1 NA TRBJ1-4 TRBV11-2 TGTGCCAGCAGCCCTGGGGGGGACAGGGGTGAAAAACTGTTTTTT CASSPGGDRGEKLFF
NA NA TRBJ2-7 TRBV11-3 TGTGCCAGCAGCTCCACCCCCCGCGGGGACGAGCAGTACTTC CASSSTPRGDEQYF
NA once TRBJ2-1 TRBV5-5 TGTGCCAGCAGCTTGGACAGGGCCGTCTACAATGAGCAGTTCTTC CASSLDRAVYNEQFF
NA NA TRBJ2-2 TRBV6-2/TRBV6-3 TGTGCCAGCAGTTATAGAATACCCCTCCGTGGCACCGGGGAGCTGTTTTTT CASSYRIPLRGTGELFF
TRBD1 once TRBJ1-5 TRBV30 TGTGCCTGGAGTGGGACAGGGGGACTTGAGCCCCAGCATTTT CAWSGTGGLEPQHF
NA NA TRBJ2-2 TRBV11-2 TGTGCCAGCAGCTCTATCCGGGGTACCTCGAACACCGGGGAGCTGTTTTTT CASSSIRGTSNTGELFF
NA NA TRBJ2-3 TRBV7-2 TGTGCCAGCACTCAAGCACAGGGTGCAGATACGCAGTATTTT CASTQAQGADTQYF
NA NA TRBJ2-1 TRBV6-5 TGTGCCAGCCGTCCCGGGGATTACAATGAGCAGTTCTTC CASRPGDYNEQFF
TRBD1 NA TRBJ1-2 TRBV9 TGTGCCAGCAGCGTAGAGACACAGGGGGACTATGGCTACACCTTC CASSVETQGDYGYTF
TRBD2 NA TRBJ2-1 TRBV4-2 TGTGCCAGCAGCTTCAGTGGAACTAGCGGGACGTACAATGAGCAGTTCTTC CASSFSGTSGTYNEQFF
TRBD1 NA TRBJ2-2 TRBV19 TGTGCCAGTAGTTTCCGGGACAGGACCGGGGAGCTGTTTTTT CASSFRDRTGELFF
NA few TRBJ1-1 TRBV5-1 TGCGCCAGCAGCTTGTGGTTGAGGGAGAGGAACACTGAAGCTTTCTTT CASSLWLRERNTEAFF
TRBD2 NA TRBJ2-1 TRBV19 TGTGCCAGTAGTAGGCTAGCGGGGTCAAGGAACAATGAGCAGTTCTTC CASSRLAGSRNNEQFF
TRBD1 NA TRBJ1-3 TRBV3-1/TRBV3-2 TGTGCCAGCAGCCAAGGGACAGGGCTCGGGACCATATATTTT CASSQGTGLGTIYF
TRBD1 NA TRBJ2-2 TRBV5-1 TGCGCCAGCAGCTGGGACAGGTCCGGCACCGGGGAGCTGTTTTTT CASSWDRSGTGELFF
TRBD1 NA TRBJ1-2 TRBV19 TGTGCCAGTAGTCCCGGGACAGGCTATGGCTACACCTTC CASSPGTGYGYTF
TRBD1 once TRBJ2-7 TRBV20-1 TGCAGTGCTCGCGGACAGGGACAGCAGTACTTC CSARGQGQQYF
TRBD1 NA TRBJ1-3 TRBV19 TGTGCCAGTAGTTCCACAGGGGCTGTCTCTGGAAACACCATATATTTT CASSSTGAVSGNTIYF
TRBD1 NA TRBJ1-2 TRBV11-3 TGTGCCAGCAGCTGGGGACAGGGGCCTAACTATGGCTACACCTTC CASSWGQGPNYGYTF
TRBD1 NA TRBJ1-3 TRBV2 TGTGCCAGCAGTGAAGACAGGGGAAGTGGAAACACCATATATTTT CASSEDRGSGNTIYF